The rows below give T cell receptor beta chains drawn from one sample of a study of identical twins. TCRdb re-analysed the 5' RACE reads in MiXCR, keeping a single row per CDR3 protein. Among about 220,000 distinct CDR3 sequences listed, around 10% were seen once. Material for sequencing was memory (CD45RO+) T cells sorted from blood. The receptors derive from a woman aged 18-35 years in good health. Each CDR3 is given with its conserved first and last residue. D genes are given only for firm matches. Size tells how often a clone was seen (once, few, many) or the class of an expanded clone, and some rows leave it out.

v_gene	len	d_gene	abundance	j_gene	CDR3nt	CDR3aa
TRBV20-1	14	NA	many	TRBJ2-7	TGCAGTGCTAGAGATCAGCAGGGTTTACACGAGCAGTACTTC	CSARDQQGLHEQYF
TRBV7-2	13	NA	few	TRBJ1-2	TGTGCCAGCAGCTTAGTAGGGTACTATGGCTACACCTTC	CASSLVGYYGYTF
TRBV5-6	13	NA	few	TRBJ1-2	TGTGCCAGCAGCTCGGGGATCGCGGGGGGCTACACCTTC	CASSSGIAGGYTF
TRBV5-1	14	NA	few	TRBJ2-5	TGCGCCAGCAGCTCCGGGATCACCTTGGAGACCCAGTACTTC	CASSSGITLETQYF
TRBV15	15	NA	NA	TRBJ2-7	TGTGCCACCAGCAGTGATCCGGCCCCTGGGTCTAAGCAGTACTTC	CATSSDPAPGSKQYF
TRBV29-1	15	TRBD1	NA	TRBJ2-2	TGCAGCGTGCGGGCCGGGACAGGGCACACCGGGGAGCTGTTTTTT	CSVRAGTGHTGELFF
TRBV20-1	12	NA	many	TRBJ2-1	TGCAGTGCTAGCAGGGGAGGTAATGAGCAGTTCTTC	CSASRGGNEQFF
TRBV9	13	NA	NA	TRBJ2-3	TGTGCCAGCAGCGATATCACCGTAGATACGCAGTATTTT	CASSDITVDTQYF
TRBV18	14	NA	many	TRBJ1-5	TGTGCCAGCTCACCATACCGGGACAATCAGCCCCAGCATTTT	CASSPYRDNQPQHF
TRBV5-1	15	NA	few	TRBJ2-1	TGCGCCAGCAGCCCTCAAAGACGGTGGGGCAATGAGCAGTTCTTC	CASSPQRRWGNEQFF
TRBV7-6	18	TRBD1	few	TRBJ2-2	TGTGCCAGCAGCTTAGCGGGGCACAGGGGGAGGAAGACCGGGGAGCTGTTTTTT	CASSLAGHRGRKTGELFF
TRBV12-3/TRBV12-4	12	NA	NA	TRBJ1-4	TGTGCCAGCAGGGGACCAGGTGAAAAACTGTTTTTT	CASRGPGEKLFF
TRBV2	15	TRBD1	few	TRBJ2-5	TGTGCCAGCAGCACTGGACAGGGGAAGGCGGAGACCCAGTACTTC	CASSTGQGKAETQYF
TRBV24-1	17	TRBD2	NA	TRBJ2-1	TGTGCCACCAGTACAGGGGGAACTAGCGGGAGGAGGATTGAGCAGTTCTTC	CATSTGGTSGRRIEQFF
TRBV5-7	16	NA	NA	TRBJ2-4	TGTGCCAGCAGCTTGGGGTTGGGGACGATGGGAAACATTCAGTACTTC	CASSLGLGTMGNIQYF
TRBV11-1	14	TRBD2	many	TRBJ2-7	TGTGCCAGCAGCTTACCGGGACTAGCTGACGAGCAGTACTTC	CASSLPGLADEQYF
TRBV5-6	15	NA	many	TRBJ2-7	TGTGCCAGCAGCTTGTTGGCGGGGGCTCCCTACGAGCAGTACTTC	CASSLLAGAPYEQYF
TRBV20-1	15	NA	few	TRBJ1-1	TGCAGTGCTAGAGTAGCCACAGGGTTGAACACTGAAGCTTTCTTT	CSARVATGLNTEAFF
TRBV7-9	16	TRBD2	NA	TRBJ2-3	TGTGCCAGCAGCTTCCGACTAGCGGGGAGCACAGATACGCAGTATTTT	CASSFRLAGSTDTQYF
TRBV5-5	15	TRBD1	many	TRBJ2-2	TGTGCCAGCGGGTGGTACAGGGGCGGGACCGGGGAGCTGTTTTTT	CASGWYRGGTGELFF
TRBV12-3/TRBV12-4	16	TRBD1	few	TRBJ1-1	TGTGCCAGCAGCCTTGGACAGGGAAGTAGTGGGACTGAAGCTTTCTTT	CASSLGQGSSGTEAFF
TRBV18	14	NA	few	TRBJ1-1	TGTGCCAGCTCTCCTATACACCTCAACACTGAAGCTTTCTTT	CASSPIHLNTEAFF
TRBV5-1	15	TRBD1	many	TRBJ1-1	TGCGCCAGCAGCTTGAGTGGTACAGGGGGATTTGAAGCTTTCTTT	CASSLSGTGGFEAFF
TRBV7-2	16	NA	many	TRBJ1-2	TGTGCCAGCAGCTTATCATTGTTTCGTGCTAACTATGGCTACACCTTC	CASSLSLFRANYGYTF
TRBV3-1	14	NA	NA	TRBJ2-2	TGTGCCAGCAGCCAACCGGACGGCACCGGGGAGCTGTTTTTT	CASSQPDGTGELFF
TRBV5-1	15	NA	NA	TRBJ1-2	TGCGCCAGCAGCTTGGCACTCGGCAGTAACTATGGCTACACCTTC	CASSLALGSNYGYTF
TRBV4-3	17	TRBD2	NA	TRBJ2-7	TGCGCCAGCAGCCGAATCAAGACTAGCGGGAGCTCCTACGAGCAGTACTTC	CASSRIKTSGSSYEQYF
TRBV7-8	15	NA	many	TRBJ1-1	TGTGCCAGCAGCTTAGTCCAGACCCTTGGGACTGAAGCTTTCTTT	CASSLVQTLGTEAFF